The present entry profiles one T cell receptor (beta chain) with its context. This clone was detected only a few times. This receptor's antigen is unknown. Nothing much larger sits one base from this clone, and base qualities are not available. TCRbeta CDR3 regions were amplified from genomic DNA using the immunoSEQ Assay, a bias-controlled multiplex PCR. From the authors' description of their analysis: Nucleated cell counts per sample were estimated from amplification of reference gene primers within the assay. Sequence reads were collapsed and filtered to measure the absolute abundance of every unique TCRbeta CDR3 rearrangement. For each sample, productive Simpson clonality was calculated as the square root of Simpson's diversity index across productive rearrangements. TCRdb took over this immuneACCESS table, retaining in-frame rearrangements with V and J assigned. Such tables are incomplete; in checked studies, under half of the missing clones stem from an unresolved V gene, and the remainder is unexplained. V and J calls and clone size are given by that table; D and trimming were obtained from the DNA. The sample table lists around 120,000 clones, around 90% of them with a count of one. The ten largest clones take up around 0.81% of the sample.

CDR1 and CDR2 were assigned from the germline V gene (reference sequence) as LGHDT and YNNKEL. For this chain, trimming is 1 base at the V end and 0 bases at the J end, and the number of junction bases without a gene match is 8. The CDR3 spans 17 residues, from the cysteine through the phenylalanine. The read is trimmed to its CDR3 DNA, 51 bases read in frame from base 1. The sample is drawn from a study of blood T cell repertoires in COVID-19 (dated by TCRdb to about 2020). Study-level background: Samples covering the acute and convalescent phases of COVID-19 were provided by collaborators in the United States, Italy and Spain. The material from the prospective study consisted of cDNA or gDNA derived from T cells, B-cell-depleted T cells, or PBMCs. Deeply sampled blood TCRbeta repertoires from subjects exposed to, actively infected with, or recovered from COVID-19 were included in the dataset. The repertoires were released in a freely available public database intended as a resource for research on the immune response to SARS-CoV-2. Samples were obtained from the ongoing ImmuneRACE study (first 160 participants) and from over 1,000 subjects provided by 6 global collaborators. Nearly every sample came with metadata listing a de-identified subject ID, COVID-19 status, age in years and sex. Where available, HLA class I and class II types were obtained from metadata supplied by the sample provider rather than from assay-based typing.

On the study overall, not on this receptor specifically: The amount of clinical and demographic metadata varied by source and participant and was provided uncurated.

The collaborating institutions used their own protocols to collect whole blood in K2EDTA tubes. For TCRbeta analysis, collaborators shipped samples in one of three forms: frozen whole blood, isolated PBMCs, or DNA extracted from either of those sample types. This receptor was taken from a woman aged 45-65 years with active or convalescent COVID-19. Recombination linked TRBV3-1 (or the pseudogene TRBV3-2) to TRBJ2-7; the junction holds 8 bases that match TRBD2. The sample comprised peripheral blood. The CDR3: CASSQVFGRGSSYEQYF. The nucleotides read TGTGCCAGCAGCCAAGTTTTCGGGAGGGGTAGCTCCTACGAGCAGTACTTC.